The 18 T cell receptor beta chains presented below share a single source sample, sequenced in a study of patients and donors after allogeneic stem cell transplantation. MiXCR, applied by TCRdb to the RT-PCR reads, yields one record per CDR3 protein. The sample yields over 350,000 distinct CDR3 sequences, approximately 16% seen once. The sequenced sample consisted of blood, either unsorted or a sorted T cell fraction (not recorded which). These receptor sequences come from a human donor who was either an allogeneic HSCT recipient or a stem cell or donor lymphocyte infusion donor (not recorded which). It is not recorded whose cells these are; they may come from a transplant donor.

This clonotype was counted a few times. V is TRBV6-5 and J is TRBJ2-7, with TRBD1 matching 12 bases. V shed 2 bases and J 5 bases; nucleotides not matched to a gene: 4. Germline lookup yields CDR1 MNHEY and CDR2 SVGAGI. This CDR3 has 15 residues. This CDR3 is CASSYPGTGGNEQYF. In DNA, the CDR3 is TGTGCCAGCAGTTACCCCGGGACAGGGGGCAACGAGCAGTACTTC.

There are a few counts of this clonotype. CDR3 loop: CASSLWDEQYF. In DNA form, the CDR3 reads TGTGCCAGCAGCTTATGGGACGAGCAGTACTTC. V usage is TRBV7-8 and J usage is TRBJ2-7, with no clear D. The CDR3 contains 11 residues. CDR1 and CDR2 from the germline V gene are SGHVS and FQNEAQ. Between the trimmed V and J ends, which lost 2 bases and 5 bases, there was a span of 4 bases.

About this clonotype: The CDR3 does not end in the conserved phenylalanine or tryptophan, so this is likely a read error. The V call is TRBV6-1, the J call TRBJ1-1; D is unclear. Germline V CDR1 and CDR2: MNHNS, SASEGT. The CDR3 sequence is 13 residues long. V shed 2 bases and J shed 11 bases, with 15 bases lying between them. The CDR3 protein is CASSERRPDDAFS. CDR3 sequence (DNA): TGTGCCAGCAGTGAAAGACGGCCAGACGACGCTTTCTCT.

The gene calls are TRBV7-9 and TRBJ2-7; D gene ambiguous. CDR1 is SEHNR and CDR2 is FQNEAQ in the germline V gene (reference sequence). The CDR3 loop spans 16 amino acids. V lost 1 base and J 4 bases, leaving 17 bases between the germline ends. The CDR3 nucleotides are TGTGCCAGCAGCTTAGGTCCGACCCGAACAATATACGAGCAGTACTTC. Translated, it gives CASSLGPTRTIYEQYF. Drawing the rest from reference TRBV7-9 and TRBJ2-7, the complete variable domain is DTGVSQNPRHKITKRGQNVTFRCDPISEHNRLYWYRQTLGQGPEFLTYFQNEAQLEKSRLLSDRFSAERPKGSFSTLEIQRTEQGDSAMYLCASSLGPTRTIYEQYFGPGTRLTVT.

The J gene is TRBJ2-1, the V gene TRBV5-1; the D gene could be TRBD1 or TRBD2 (5 bases each). The CDR3 spans 20 residues. V was clipped by 3 bases and J by 3 bases, with 28 bases between them. Germline V gives CDR1 SGHRS, CDR2 YFSETQ. The chain's CDR3 is CASSSTPGRKFWFLYNEQFF. For the CDR3, the DNA is TGCGCCAGCAGCTCGACACCGGGACGCAAGTTCTGGTTTCTCTACAATGAGCAGTTCTTC.

This sequence joins TRBV24-1 and TRBJ2-2, with 7 nucleotides matching TRBD1. The CDR3 sequence is 16 residues long. The germline V gene encodes CDR1 KGHDR and CDR2 SFDVKD. The J segment lost 3 bases and the V segment lost 4 bases, leaving 7 bases of the junction unmatched. In DNA, the CDR3 is TGTGCCACCAGTGAGGTTAGACAGGGCGACACCGGGGAGCTGTTTTTT. As protein: CATSEVRQGDTGELFF.

This rearrangement joins TRBV20-1 to TRBJ2-3; D is tentatively TRBD1 or TRBD2 (5 bases each). Germline assignment: CDR1 DFQATT and CDR2 SNEGSKA (reference sequence). The CDR3 covers 12 residues. The germline V and J ends were trimmed by 6 bases and 2 bases, with 9 bases remaining between them. The CDR3 DNA sequence: TGCAGTGCCGATGGGACCACAGATACGCAGTATTTT. Protein sequence: CSADGTTDTQYF.

V gene TRBV20-1 combines with J gene TRBJ2-1; 9 bases align to TRBD1. The V gene's germline CDR1 is DFQATT and CDR2 SNEGSKA (reference sequence). The CDR3 length is 12 residues. Germline trimming cut 1 base from V and 15 bases from J; bases unmatched to any gene: 7. The CDR3 is CSARVGGTGLFF. The CDR3 coding sequence is TGCAGTGCTAGAGTCGGTGGGACAGGGCTGTTCTTC.

This clonotype was found many times. This chain joins TRBV5-1 and TRBJ2-2; 9 nucleotides align to TRBD2. Germline-derived CDR1 and CDR2 are SGHRS and YFSETQ. CDR3 length equals 18 residues. With V trimmed by 1 base and J by 0 bases, 7 bases remained unmatched. DNA of the CDR3: TGCGCCAGCAGCTTGTCGCCTAGCGGGATGACGAACACCGGGGAGCTGTTTTTT. It codes for CASSLSPSGMTNTGELFF.

This clonotype was observed once. The chain is built from TRBV6-5 and TRBJ1-1, with a weak D call TRBD1 (5 bases). Germline CDR1 reads MNHEY; CDR2 reads SVGAGI. Trimming took 0 bases from V and 6 from J, leaving 8 bases between them. The CDR3 length is 13 residues. CDR3 sequence: CASSYSWGSEAFF. CDR3 nucleotide sequence: TGTGCCAGCAGTTACTCGTGGGGGTCTGAAGCTTTCTTT.

This clonotype occurred a few times. The chain has TRBV20-1 and TRBJ1-1; 7 nucleotides match TRBD1. The CDR3 sequence is 10 residues long. Germline V gene lookup returns CDR1 DFQATT and CDR2 SNEGSKA (reference sequence). The V and J ends lost 6 bases and 11 bases, in that order; junction bases with no gene match: 6. The CDR3 DNA sequence: TGCAGTGCGCAACAGGGGATGGCTTTCTTT. This gives the protein CSAQQGMAFF.

This clonotype was counted only a few times. The rearrangement joins TRBV29-1 to TRBJ1-6; TRBD1 aligns across 9 bases. The CDR3 extends over 13 amino acids. After removal of 6 bases from V and 8 bases from J, the junction contained 5 bases not matched to a gene. Germline V gives CDR1 SQVTM, CDR2 ANQGSEA. CDR3 region: CSVRTGVDSPLHF. For the CDR3, the DNA is TGCAGCGTACGGACAGGGGTGGATTCACCCCTCCACTTT.

The chain joins TRBV12-3 or TRBV12-4 to TRBJ2-7, with 11 bases lining up with TRBD2. Unmatched junction bases numbered 6, after V lost 3 bases and J lost 5 bases. CDR3 length: 15 residues. The chain's CDR3 is CASSFLLAGGDEQYF. CDR3 nucleotides: TGTGCCAGCAGTTTTCTCCTAGCGGGGGGAGACGAGCAGTACTTC.

This chain joins TRBV5-1 and TRBJ2-3; TRBD2 aligns across 16 bases. Germline V CDR1 and CDR2: SGHRS, YFSETQ. The CDR3 length is 18 residues. V was clipped by 4 bases and J by 3 bases; unmatched bases: 8. The CDR3 region is CASSRGLAGGPLTDTQYF. CDR3 nucleotide sequence: TGCGCCAGCAGCCGGGGACTAGCGGGAGGGCCTTTAACAGATACGCAGTATTTT.

CDR3 in amino acids: CASSFFATNEKLFF. In nucleotides, the CDR3 is TGTGCCAGCAGCTTTTTCGCAACTAATGAAAAACTGTTTTTT. The J gene is TRBJ1-4, the V gene TRBV7-9; D is uncertain. V was shortened by 3 bases and J by 0 bases, with 5 bases between the two germline ends. The CDR3 covers 14 residues. Germline loops: CDR1 SEHNR, CDR2 FQNEAQ (reference sequence).

This clonotype was observed at least ten times. The V call is TRBV5-1, the J call TRBJ2-2; either TRBD1 or TRBD2 may fit D (6 bases each). This CDR3 comprises 14 residues. Germline V CDR1 and CDR2: SGHRS, YFSETQ. V was shortened by 4 bases and J by 6 bases, with 13 bases between the two germline ends. For the CDR3, the DNA is TGCGCCAGCAGCCCGGAGGGGGGACCCGGGGAGCTGTTTTTT. It encodes CASSPEGGPGELFF. Variable domain in full (rest from reference TRBV5-1 and TRBJ2-2): KAGVTQTPRYLIKTRGQQVTLSCSPISGHRSVSWYQQTPGQGLQFLFEYFSETQRNKGNFPGRFSGRQFSNSRSEMNVSTLELGDSALYLCASSPEGGPGELFFGEGSRLTVL.

The rearrangement joins TRBV7-9 to TRBJ2-1; D is perhaps TRBD1 (5 bases). With 4 bases removed from V and 7 bases from J, the gap between germline ends came to 8 bases. This CDR3 contains 12 residues. The germline V gene has CDR1 SEHNR and CDR2 FQNEAQ (reference sequence). This CDR3 reads CASSSYRNEQFF. The CDR3 region has the DNA TGTGCCAGCAGCTCCTACAGGAATGAGCAGTTCTTC.

This clonotype appeared many times. This rearrangement joins TRBV10-3 to TRBJ2-7, with a possible D match to TRBD1 (5 bases). Trimming pared 4 bases from V and 7 bases from J, leaving 20 bases between. The CDR3 loop spans 15 amino acids. CDR1 is ENHRY, CDR2 SYGVKD, per germline. CDR3 loop: CAISVRTISKEEQYF. Here the CDR3 DNA reads TGTGCCATCAGTGTCCGGACAATCTCAAAGGAGGAGCAGTACTTC.